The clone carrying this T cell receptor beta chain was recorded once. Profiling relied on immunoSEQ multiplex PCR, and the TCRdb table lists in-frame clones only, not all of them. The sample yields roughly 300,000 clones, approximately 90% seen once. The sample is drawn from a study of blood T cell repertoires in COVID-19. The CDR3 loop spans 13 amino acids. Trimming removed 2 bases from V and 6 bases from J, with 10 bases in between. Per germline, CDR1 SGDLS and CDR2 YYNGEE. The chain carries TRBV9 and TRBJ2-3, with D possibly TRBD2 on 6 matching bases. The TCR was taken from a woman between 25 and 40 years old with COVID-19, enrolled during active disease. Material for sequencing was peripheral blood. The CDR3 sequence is CASSVSLADTQYF. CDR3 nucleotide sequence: TGTGCCAGCAGCGTCTCGCTAGCGGATACGCAGTATTTT.